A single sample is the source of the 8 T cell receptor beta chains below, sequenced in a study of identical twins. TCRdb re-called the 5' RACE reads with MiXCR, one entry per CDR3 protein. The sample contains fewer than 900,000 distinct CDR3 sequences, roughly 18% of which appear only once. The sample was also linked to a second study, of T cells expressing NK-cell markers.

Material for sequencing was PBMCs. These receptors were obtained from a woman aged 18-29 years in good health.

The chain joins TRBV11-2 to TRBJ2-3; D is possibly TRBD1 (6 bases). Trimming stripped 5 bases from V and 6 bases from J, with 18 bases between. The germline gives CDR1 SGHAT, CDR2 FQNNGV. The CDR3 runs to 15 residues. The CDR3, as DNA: TGTGCCAGCAGCCCCGGGGCAGGGGTATGGGATACGCAGTATTTT. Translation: CASSPGAGVWDTQYF.

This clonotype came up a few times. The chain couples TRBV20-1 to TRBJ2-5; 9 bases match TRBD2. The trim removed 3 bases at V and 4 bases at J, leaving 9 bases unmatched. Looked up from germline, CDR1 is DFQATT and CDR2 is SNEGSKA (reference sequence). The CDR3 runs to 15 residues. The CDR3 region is CSARSAGGPGETQYF. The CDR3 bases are TGCAGTGCTAGGAGCGCGGGGGGGCCAGGAGAGACCCAGTACTTC.

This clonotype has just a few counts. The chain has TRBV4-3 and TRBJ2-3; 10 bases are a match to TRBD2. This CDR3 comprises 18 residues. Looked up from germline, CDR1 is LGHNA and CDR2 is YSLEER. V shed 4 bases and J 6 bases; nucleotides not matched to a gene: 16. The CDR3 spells CASSPIRAGGPSGDTQYF. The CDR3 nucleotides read TGCGCCAGCAGCCCTATCAGAGCGGGAGGGCCCTCTGGTGATACGCAGTATTTT.

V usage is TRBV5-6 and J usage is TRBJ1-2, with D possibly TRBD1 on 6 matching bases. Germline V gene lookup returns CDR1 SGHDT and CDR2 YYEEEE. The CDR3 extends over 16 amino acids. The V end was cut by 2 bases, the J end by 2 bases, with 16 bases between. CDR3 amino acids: CASSLNQGSGNYGYTF. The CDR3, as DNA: TGTGCCAGCAGCTTAAACCAGGGGAGTGGGAACTATGGCTACACCTTC.

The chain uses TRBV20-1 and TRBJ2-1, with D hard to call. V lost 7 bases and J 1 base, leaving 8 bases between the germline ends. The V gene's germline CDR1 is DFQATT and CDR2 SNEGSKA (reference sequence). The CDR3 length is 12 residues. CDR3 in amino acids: CSGGRSYNEQFF. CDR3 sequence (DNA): TGCAGTGGCGGACGGTCCTACAATGAGCAGTTCTTC.

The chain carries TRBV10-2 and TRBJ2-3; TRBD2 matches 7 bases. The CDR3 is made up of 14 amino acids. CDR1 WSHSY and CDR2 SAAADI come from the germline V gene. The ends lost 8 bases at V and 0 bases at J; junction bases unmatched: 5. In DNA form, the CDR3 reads TGCGCCAGCTGCCTAGCGGCTAGCACAGATACGCAGTATTTT. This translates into CASCLAASTDTQYF.

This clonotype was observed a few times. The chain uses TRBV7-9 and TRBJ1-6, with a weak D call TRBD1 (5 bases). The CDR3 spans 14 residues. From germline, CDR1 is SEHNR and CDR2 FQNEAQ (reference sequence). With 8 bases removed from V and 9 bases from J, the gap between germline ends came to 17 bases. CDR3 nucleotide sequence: TGTGCCAGCGCTAGAGAGGGGTCGGGTTCACCCCTCCACTTT. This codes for CASAREGSGSPLHF.

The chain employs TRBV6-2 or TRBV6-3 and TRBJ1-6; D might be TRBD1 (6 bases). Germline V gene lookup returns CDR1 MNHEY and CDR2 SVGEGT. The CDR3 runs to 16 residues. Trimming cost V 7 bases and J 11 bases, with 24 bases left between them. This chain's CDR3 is CASKSRQVLKQTPLHF. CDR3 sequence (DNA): TGTGCCAGCAAATCTCGACAGGTGTTGAAACAGACACCCCTCCACTTT.